This TCR beta chain stems from a study of STAT3 mutations in large granular lymphocyte leukemia. This CDR3 is built from 15 residues. Germline values: CDR1 SGHVS, CDR2 FQNEAQ. V lost 3 bases, J lost 2 bases, and 13 bases lay in between. General study findings and limits: Differing intervals and regimens complicate linking therapy response to clone burden. Samples missed the first appearance of the clone. In T-cell large granular lymphocyte leukemia, about half of patients showed multiple immunodominant subclonotypes.

Concerning this clone: Its specificity is unknown.

TCRbeta libraries averaged roughly 40,000 productive templates per sample. Measured with immunoSEQ multiplex PCR; TCRdb has only the in-frame clones, and not every one. Among about 42,000 clones listed, about 81% were seen once. The receptor was isolated from a human donor with T large granular lymphocyte leukemia. Some clones in this sample may be carry-over from other donors' samples. Sequenced material: PBMCs. V usage is TRBV7-8 and J usage is TRBJ1-1, with D perhaps matching TRBD1 (5 bases). CDR3 in amino acids: CASSLSRGLNTEAFF. The CDR3 nucleotides are TGTGCCAGCAGCTTGTCAAGGGGCCTCAACACTGAAGCTTTCTTT.